A single sample is the source of the 23 T cell receptor beta chains below, sequenced in a study of blood T cells in healthy people across ages. Sample-barcoded 5' priming and a J-beta primer mix drove a second PCR of about 7 to 12 cycles. TCRdb processed the 5' RACE reads anew with MiXCR; each CDR3 protein has one entry. The table lists 1.5 million to 2 million distinct CDR3 sequences, roughly 49% of them singletons. The sample consisted of blood. The receptors were gathered from a woman aged 35 to 49 in good health.

CDR3 amino acids: CASSVGTGVNLEAFF. The CDR3 nucleotides read TGTGCCAGCAGCGTAGGTACCGGAGTAAACCTTGAAGCTTTCTTT. This chain connects TRBV9 to TRBJ1-1; D is ambiguous. The CDR3 has 15 residues. Germline V CDR1 and CDR2: SGDLS, YYNGEE. V gave up 0 bases and J gave up 7 bases, with 16 bases separating them. Full variable domain (outside the CDR3, taken from reference TRBV9 and TRBJ1-1): DSGVTQTPKHLITATGQRVTLRCSPRSGDLSVYWYQQSLDQGLQFLIQYYNGEERAKGNILERFSAQQFPDLHSELNLSSLELGDSALYFCASSVGTGVNLEAFFGQGTRLTVV.

This clonotype occurred once. The rearrangement uses TRBV19 and TRBJ2-1; possible D gene TRBD2, 6 bases. With 8 bases removed from V and 7 bases from J, the gap between germline ends came to 18 bases. The CDR3 totals 14 residues. Germline V gives CDR1 LNHDA, CDR2 SQIVND (reference sequence). CDR3 residues: CASERTPSVNEQFF. DNA of the CDR3: TGTGCCAGTGAGAGGACTCCTAGCGTGAATGAGCAGTTCTTC.

The chain has TRBV5-1 and TRBJ2-3; 7 bases align to TRBD1. Trimming took 4 bases from V and 3 from J; bases not matched to a gene: 8. Germline V CDR1 and CDR2: SGHRS, YFSETQ. The CDR3 is made up of 15 amino acids. In DNA form, the CDR3 reads TGCGCCAGCAGCCGAATAGGGGGCGCGACAGATACGCAGTATTTT. Its translation: CASSRIGGATDTQYF.

This sequence joins TRBV5-6 and TRBJ2-3, with 10 bases matching TRBD2. Trimming removed 1 base from V and 6 bases from J; junction bases left unmatched: 8. Germline V gives CDR1 SGHDT, CDR2 YYEEEE. CDR3 size: 16 residues. CDR3 DNA: TGTGCCAGCAGCTTGTTTGAGCGGGGGGGATTGGATACGCAGTATTTT. Translated: CASSLFERGGLDTQYF.

The rearrangement joins TRBV5-1 to TRBJ2-1, with 8 bases aligning to TRBD2. The length of the CDR3 is 14 residues. Germline V gene data show CDR1 as SGHRS and CDR2 as YFSETQ. V trimming: 4 bases; J trimming: 9 bases; junction bases outside the gene matches: 9. CDR3 DNA: TGCGCCAGCAGCCTCCTACTAGCGGCGGGTGAGCAGTTCTTC. This encodes CASSLLLAAGEQFF.

The J gene is TRBJ2-1, the V gene TRBV27, with TRBD2 identical over 9 bases. The CDR3 covers 14 residues. With 7 bases clipped from V and 3 bases from J, the junction kept 4 bases outside the gene matches. Per germline, CDR1 MNHEY and CDR2 SMNVEV (reference sequence). The CDR3 DNA is TGTGCCAGCACTCGCGGGGGGGGCTACAATGAGCAGTTCTTC. As protein: CASTRGGGYNEQFF.

This sequence joins TRBV27 and TRBJ2-3; TRBD2 aligns across 7 bases. Germline CDR1 reads MNHEY; CDR2 reads SMNVEV (reference sequence). With V trimmed by 6 bases and J by 5 bases, 8 bases remained unmatched. The length of the CDR3 is 14 residues. The CDR3 DNA is TGTGCCAGCAGAGCGGGGCGGGGAAGAGATACGCAGTATTTT. It yields the protein CASRAGRGRDTQYF.

Only a few counts were recorded for this clonotype. J is TRBJ2-1 and V is TRBV20-1; D is tentatively TRBD1 or TRBD2 (5 bases each). CDR3 size: 13 residues. The germline V and J ends were trimmed by 6 bases and 3 bases, with 12 bases remaining between them. CDR1 and CDR2 from the germline V gene are DFQATT and SNEGSKA (reference sequence). The CDR3: CSASGPLYNEQFF. CDR3 sequence (DNA): TGCAGTGCCTCGGGGCCGCTCTACAATGAGCAGTTCTTC.

This clonotype was seen a few times. The chain combines TRBV28 with TRBJ2-7; no clear D. Trimming pared 8 bases from V and 6 bases from J, leaving 11 bases between. CDR3 length equals 11 residues. Germline V gene lookup returns CDR1 MDHEN and CDR2 SYDVKM. The CDR3 loop is CASGTNGEQYF. The DNA of the CDR3 is TGTGCCAGCGGTACAAATGGCGAGCAGTACTTC.

This chain joins TRBV2 and TRBJ2-1; D call uncertain. The J call may be in error: the DNA end matches TRBJ2-7 better. The CDR3 length is 11 residues. Germline V gene data show CDR1 as SNHLY and CDR2 as FYNNEI. This CDR3 is CASTNYNEQYF. Written as DNA, the CDR3 is TGTGCCAGCACCAACTACAATGAGCAGTACTTC.

This clonotype has only a few counts. The chain uses TRBV6-6 and TRBJ1-4; 10 positions match TRBD1. The trim removed 5 bases at V and 8 bases at J, leaving 8 bases unmatched. Germline V gives CDR1 MNHNY, CDR2 SVGAGI (reference sequence). The CDR3 loop spans 15 amino acids. DNA of the CDR3: TGTGCCAGCAGTACTTTTGGGACAGGGGAAGAAAAACTGTTTTTT. Protein: CASSTFGTGEEKLFF.

The CDR3 loop is CASSWLVDTQYF. The CDR3 coding sequence is TGTGCCAGCAGCTGGCTGGTGGATACGCAGTATTTT. The chain couples TRBV7-9 to TRBJ2-3; D unclear. The CDR3 length is 12 residues. V lost 4 bases and J lost 6, with 8 bases in between. CDR1 is SEHNR, CDR2 FQNEAQ, per germline (reference sequence). The full variable domain, with the rest looked up from reference TRBV7-9 and TRBJ2-3, is DTGVSQNPRHKITKRGQNVTFRCDPISEHNRLYWYRQTLGQGPEFLTYFQNEAQLEKSRLLSDRFSAERPKGSFSTLEIQRTEQGDSAMYLCASSWLVDTQYFGPGTRLTVL.

About this clonotype: At one boundary the junction diverges from the germline segment, which might be a read error. The CDR3 sequence: CASRWASTVTQYF. Here the CDR3 DNA reads TGTGCCAGCAGATGGGCTAGCACAGTTACGCAGTATTTT. V usage is TRBV27 and J usage is TRBJ2-3, with D maybe TRBD2 (5 bases). This CDR3 is 13 amino acids long. The germline V gene has CDR1 MNHEY and CDR2 SMNVEV (reference sequence).

The chain carries TRBV9 and TRBJ2-5, with 8 bases aligning to TRBD1. This CDR3 region has 15 residues. The V and J ends lost 4 bases and 3 bases, in that order; junction bases with no gene match: 8. Looked up from germline, CDR1 is SGDLS and CDR2 is YYNGEE. The CDR3: CASSSRTGLKETQYF. Written as DNA, the CDR3 is TGTGCCAGCAGCTCTCGGACAGGGTTGAAAGAGACCCAGTACTTC.

The CDR3 here is CASSLGGTGGMNTQYF. The CDR3 DNA reads as TGTGCCAGCAGCTTAGGCGGGACAGGGGGTATGAATACGCAGTATTTT. V and J are TRBV7-2 and TRBJ2-3; 11 bases are a match to TRBD1. Germline CDR1 and CDR2: SGHTA and FQGNSA. The CDR3 spans 16 residues. Trimming cost V 1 base and J 7 bases; bases outside gene matches: 7.

The rearrangement links TRBV7-3 to TRBJ2-1; 7 bases map to TRBD1. Germline CDR1 and CDR2: SGHTA and FQGTGA. The V segment lost 5 bases and the J segment 2 bases; nucleotides outside the gene matches: 9. CDR3 length: 16 residues. CDR3 sequence (DNA): TGTGCCAGCAGCCCTCGTGGACAGGCAACCTACAATGAGCAGTTCTTC. Protein product: CASSPRGQATYNEQFF.

This clonotype was detected a few times. The chain has TRBV20-1 and TRBJ2-1, with D possibly matching TRBD2 (5 bases). V gave up 0 bases and J gave up 12 bases, with 9 bases separating them. The CDR3 has 11 residues. Germline lookup yields CDR1 DFQATT and CDR2 SNEGSKA (reference sequence). The CDR3 region has the DNA TGCAGTGCTAGAGACGGGGTTGGGCAGTTCTTC. It codes for CSARDGVGQFF.

The chain couples TRBV3-1 to TRBJ2-4; maybe TRBD2 (6 bases). The J call may be mistaken, given a closer DNA end match to TRBJ2-7. Germline V gives CDR1 LGHDT, CDR2 YNNKEL (reference sequence). The CDR3 consists of 13 residues. CDR3 nucleotide sequence: TGTGCCAGCAGCAGAAGACGGGGGTACGAGCAGTACTTC. Its translation is CASSRRRGYEQYF.

The J gene is TRBJ1-2, the V gene TRBV2, with no clear D. Trimming removed 3 bases from V and 6 bases from J, with 8 bases in between. This CDR3 has 12 amino acids. Germline V gene lookup returns CDR1 SNHLY and CDR2 FYNNEI. The CDR3 region has the DNA TGTGCCAGCAGTGAGACTGGCGATGGCTACACCTTC. It translates to CASSETGDGYTF.

The chain carries TRBV6-1 and TRBJ1-2, with TRBD1 as a possible D gene (5 bases). From germline, CDR1 is MNHNS and CDR2 SASEGT. The CDR3 extends over 13 amino acids. V was shortened by 8 bases and J by 3 bases, with 13 bases between the two germline ends. The DNA for the CDR3 is TGTGCCAGCGGGACCTTTGCGTACTATGGCTACACCTTC. As protein: CASGTFAYYGYTF.

As regards this clonotype: The junction departs from the called germline gene at one end, perhaps through a read error. The chain has TRBV20-1 and TRBJ1-5, with D possibly matching TRBD1 (5 bases). This CDR3 contains 15 residues. Germline CDR1 and CDR2: DFQATT and SNEGSKA (reference sequence). This CDR3 is CGASGGSVGSQPQHF. The CDR3 DNA reads as TGCGGTGCTAGTGGGGGGAGTGTGGGGTCACAGCCCCAGCATTTT.

The rearrangement uses TRBV7-9 and TRBJ1-2; TRBD1 is a possible D gene (5 bases). The germline V and J ends were trimmed by 5 bases and 4 bases, with 14 bases remaining between them. This CDR3 is built from 14 residues. The V gene's germline CDR1 is SEHNR and CDR2 FQNEAQ (reference sequence). CDR3 residues: CASSIVGGTYGYTF. The CDR3 DNA reads TGTGCCAGCAGCATCGTGGGGGGGACCTATGGCTACACCTTC. Together with reference TRBV7-9 and TRBJ1-2, the CDR3 gives the full variable domain: DTGVSQNPRHKITKRGQNVTFRCDPISEHNRLYWYRQTLGQGPEFLTYFQNEAQLEKSRLLSDRFSAERPKGSFSTLEIQRTEQGDSAMYLCASSIVGGTYGYTFGSGTRLTVV.

This clonotype has only a few counts. J is TRBJ2-4 and V is TRBV15; 8 nucleotides agree with TRBD1. V lost 5 bases to trimming and J lost 13 bases; unmatched junction nucleotides: 16. The length of the CDR3 is 15 residues. Per germline, CDR1 LNHNV and CDR2 YYDKDF (reference sequence). The CDR3 here is CATSAQGVPPLKQYF. Here the CDR3 DNA reads TGTGCCACCAGCGCACAGGGGGTTCCCCCCCTAAAGCAGTACTTC. Filled out from reference TRBV15 and TRBJ2-4, the complete variable domain reads DAMVIQNPRYQVTQFGKPVTLSCSQTLNHNVMYWYQQKSSQAPKLLFHYYDKDFNNEADTPDNFQSRRPNTSFCFLDIRSPGLGDTAMYLCATSAQGVPPLKQYFGAGTRLSVL.